These 21 T cell receptor beta chains were all obtained from the same sample, sequenced in a study of low-dose radiotherapy and immunotherapy resistance in tumors. Time point given: after trial treatment. Treatment meaning: LDRT plus nivolumab, ipilimumab, low-dose cyclophosphamide and aspirin (RACIN trial). With TRAV- and TRBV-specific primers, first-strand cDNA was made, covering the alpha and beta chains. The PCR that amplified TCRs ran for 20 cycles, relying on a constant-region primer and a V-primer adapter. TCRdb re-called the reads with MiXCR, one entry per CDR3 protein. This sample has about 97,000 distinct CDR3 sequences, with less than 25% found just once. The source was PBMCs, collected after low-dose radiotherapy plus immunotherapy. The receptor source for this set is a male donor with prostate cancer.

This clonotype was counted at least ten times. This chain uses TRBV24-1 with TRBJ2-3, with D perhaps matching TRBD2 (6 bases). The length of the CDR3 is 14 residues. The ends were cut back, 5 bases at V and 0 bases at J, with 8 bases in the middle. CDR1 KGHDR and CDR2 SFDVKD come from the germline V gene. In DNA, the CDR3 is TGTGCCACCAGTGTTGGGGGGAGCACAGATACGCAGTATTTT. This codes for CATSVGGSTDTQYF.

This clonotype was seen many times. This chain uses TRBV6-6 with TRBJ2-7; D perhaps matches TRBD1 (6 bases). CDR1 MNHNY and CDR2 SVGAGI come from the germline V gene (reference sequence). The CDR3 is made up of 14 amino acids. Trimming cost V 7 bases and J 2 bases, with 15 bases left between them. For the CDR3, the DNA is TGTGCCAGCAAAGGGAGTGGACAGACCTACGAGCAGTACTTC. This encodes CASKGSGQTYEQYF.

At least ten counts were recorded for this clonotype. V and J are TRBV7-2 and TRBJ1-1, with D possibly TRBD1 on 5 matching bases. The CDR3 is made up of 16 amino acids. The V end was cut by 0 bases, the J end by 4 bases, with 15 bases between. Germline V gives CDR1 SGHTA, CDR2 FQGNSA. In DNA form, the CDR3 reads TGTGCCAGCAGCTTAGCGCTGGGGGGTGGTTCCACTGAAGCTTTCTTT. This encodes CASSLALGGGSTEAFF.

This clonotype was recorded many times. The chain links TRBV11-2 to TRBJ1-1; the D is unclear. The CDR3 spans 15 residues. The V and J ends lost 0 bases and 3 bases respectively, with 11 bases between them. The germline gives CDR1 SGHAT, CDR2 FQNNGV. CDR3 nucleotides: TGTGCCAGCAGCTTAGATCTGGGCCGGGACACTGAAGCTTTCTTT. Amino acids: CASSLDLGRDTEAFF. Together with reference TRBV11-2 and TRBJ1-1, the CDR3 gives the full variable domain: EAGVAQSPRYKIIEKRQSVAFWCNPISGHATLYWYQQILGQGPKLLIQFQNNGVVDDSQLPKDRFSAERLKGVDSTLKIQPAKLEDSAVYLCASSLDLGRDTEAFFGQGTRLTVV.

This clonotype was recorded many times. The genes are TRBV12-3 or TRBV12-4 and TRBJ2-2; D is uncertain. The CDR3 covers 13 residues. The V end was cut by 2 bases, the J end by 2 bases, with 3 bases between. Written as DNA, the CDR3 is TGTGCCAGCAGTTTACCCAACACCGGGGAGCTGTTTTTT. Amino acids: CASSLPNTGELFF.

This clonotype has at least ten counts. V and J are TRBV29-1 and TRBJ1-1; D not certain. The CDR3 is made up of 13 amino acids. V gave up 5 bases and J gave up 0 bases, with 10 bases separating them. Germline V lookup: CDR1 SQVTM, CDR2 ANQGSEA. The CDR3 spells CSVQRQLNTEAFF. In nucleotides, the CDR3 is TGCAGCGTTCAGCGGCAGCTGAACACTGAAGCTTTCTTT.

This clonotype was found many times. This sequence joins TRBV19 and TRBJ1-1; TRBD1 matches at 7 bases. The CDR3 has 15 residues. Germline-derived CDR1 and CDR2 are LNHDA and SQIVND (reference sequence). J gave up 0 bases and V 6 bases, and 7 bases lay outside the gene matches. CDR3 residues: CASRRPGTVNTEAFF. The CDR3 DNA reads as TGTGCCAGTAGACGGCCTGGGACAGTGAACACTGAAGCTTTCTTT.

This clonotype was counted at least ten times. The chain links TRBV11-1 to TRBJ2-2; D unclear. The CDR3 length is 14 residues. V gave up 3 bases and J gave up 5 bases, with 10 bases separating them. Germline V gene lookup returns CDR1 SGHAT and CDR2 FQDESV (reference sequence). In DNA, the CDR3 is TGTGCCAGCAGCTTTACCTCTGGGACCGGGGAGCTGTTTTTT. It codes for CASSFTSGTGELFF.

This clonotype was picked up many times. The CDR3 sequence: CASSTQTGLGNTIYF. In DNA form, the CDR3 reads TGTGCCAGCAGCACACAGACAGGGCTTGGAAACACCATATATTTT. This sequence joins TRBV7-8 and TRBJ1-3; TRBD1 agrees at 7 bases. CDR3 length equals 15 residues. Germline-derived CDR1 and CDR2 are SGHVS and FQNEAQ. V lost 5 bases to trimming and J lost 3 bases; unmatched junction nucleotides: 7.

This clonotype was observed many times. The chain uses TRBV20-1 and TRBJ2-1; D gene unclear. Germline V gives CDR1 DFQATT, CDR2 SNEGSKA (reference sequence). The CDR3 loop spans 13 amino acids. Trimming pared 0 bases from V and 12 bases from J, leaving 15 bases between. CDR3: CSAREGSSGGQFF. CDR3 in DNA: TGCAGTGCTAGAGAAGGTTCCTCGGGCGGGCAGTTCTTC.

At least ten counts were recorded for this clonotype. The chain carries TRBV6-1 and TRBJ1-6; D gene ambiguous. The CDR3 covers 14 residues. CDR1 MNHNS and CDR2 SASEGT come from the germline V gene. V lost 7 bases and J lost 3, with 10 bases in between. This CDR3 reads CASIEGSYNSPLHF. CDR3 sequence (DNA): TGTGCCAGCATAGAAGGGAGCTATAATTCACCCCTCCACTTT.

This clonotype was seen at least ten times. V usage is TRBV7-9 and J usage is TRBJ2-1; 12 nucleotides align to TRBD2. Germline V gives CDR1 SEHNR, CDR2 FQNEAQ (reference sequence). The CDR3 consists of 16 residues. V was clipped by 5 bases and J by 4 bases; unmatched bases: 6. The CDR3 bases are TGTGCCAGCAGCCACCCGACTAGCGGGGGATACAATGAGCAGTTCTTC. Amino acid sequence: CASSHPTSGGYNEQFF.

At least ten counts were recorded for this clonotype. This sequence joins TRBV6-1 and TRBJ2-7; D is unclear. CDR1 and CDR2 (germline): MNHNS, SASEGT. The CDR3 consists of 12 residues. Trimming removed 8 bases at V and 3 bases at J, with 11 bases between. The CDR3 spells CASSTGDYEQYF. The CDR3 DNA sequence: TGTGCCAGCTCGACCGGTGACTACGAGCAGTACTTC.

The chain combines TRBV2 with TRBJ1-5; a possible D gene is TRBD1 (5 bases). V was pared by 4 bases and J by 4 bases, with 11 bases between. The germline V gene encodes CDR1 SNHLY and CDR2 FYNNEI. The CDR3 totals 14 residues. The CDR3 DNA reads TGTGCCAGCAGTGGGCGGCAGGGAAATCAGCCCCAGCATTTT. Translation gives CASSGRQGNQPQHF. The entire variable domain, with the rest obtained from reference TRBV2 and TRBJ1-5, is as follows: EPEVTQTPSHQVTQMGQEVILRCVPISNHLYFYWYRQILGQKVEFLVSFYNNEISEKSEIFDDQFSVERPDGSNFTLKIRSTKLEDSAMYFCASSGRQGNQPQHFGDGTRLSIL.

At least ten counts were recorded for this clonotype. The rearrangement links TRBV12-3 or TRBV12-4 to TRBJ2-1; TRBD2 aligns across 7 bases. With 2 bases clipped from V and 1 base from J, the junction kept 8 bases outside the gene matches. There are 17 residues in the CDR3. CDR3 coding DNA: TGTGCCAGCAGTTTACGCTCAGCGGGGTTGTCCTACAATGAGCAGTTCTTC. Its protein is CASSLRSAGLSYNEQFF.

The sample holds many counts of this clonotype. This rearrangement joins TRBV27 to TRBJ2-5; 11 positions agree with TRBD2. Germline V gene lookup returns CDR1 MNHEY and CDR2 SMNVEV (reference sequence). This CDR3 comprises 15 residues. Trimming took 8 bases from V and 5 from J; bases not matched to a gene: 10. In DNA form, the CDR3 reads TGTGCCAGCGGTAGCGGGGGGGCCGGTTGGGAGACCCAGTACTTC. Protein sequence: CASGSGGAGWETQYF.

This clonotype was seen ten or more times. The V and J genes are TRBV13 and TRBJ1-6; 7 bases agree with TRBD1. This CDR3 has 14 residues. The germline V gene has CDR1 PRHDT and CDR2 FYEKMQ (reference sequence). Trimming took 4 bases from V and 13 from J; bases not matched to a gene: 10. The CDR3 region has the DNA TGTGCCAGCAGCTATAGGGACAGCGCCAGCCCCCTCCACTTT. The encoded protein is CASSYRDSASPLHF.

This clonotype was found many times. The V and J genes are TRBV9 and TRBJ2-1; D might be TRBD1 (7 bases). Germline V CDR1 and CDR2: SGDLS, YYNGEE. The germline V and J ends were trimmed by 4 bases and 6 bases, with 17 bases remaining between them. The CDR3 totals 15 residues. CDR3 DNA: TGTGCCAGCAGCCCCCGGACAGGAGGGGGCAATGAGCAGTTCTTC. This translates into CASSPRTGGGNEQFF.

This clonotype has ten or more counts. The V and J genes are TRBV3-1 and TRBJ2-7; 7 bases are shared with TRBD2. With V trimmed by 0 bases and J by 9 bases, 8 bases remained unmatched. Germline CDR1 is LGHDT and CDR2 is YNNKEL (reference sequence). This CDR3 is built from 14 residues. The CDR3 sequence is CASSQEARGVGQYF. DNA of the CDR3: TGTGCCAGCAGCCAAGAGGCTCGGGGGGTCGGGCAGTACTTC.

In its sample, this clonotype was seen many times. This sequence joins TRBV5-1 and TRBJ2-1; 11 bases agree with TRBD2. The CDR3 consists of 14 residues. CDR1 is SGHRS, CDR2 YFSETQ, per germline. V lost 4 bases to trimming and J lost 4 bases; unmatched junction nucleotides: 1. CDR3 sequence: CASSRTSGYNEQFF. The CDR3 nucleotides read TGCGCCAGCAGCCGGACTAGCGGGTACAATGAGCAGTTCTTC. Variable domain in full (rest from reference TRBV5-1 and TRBJ2-1): KAGVTQTPRYLIKTRGQQVTLSCSPISGHRSVSWYQQTPGQGLQFLFEYFSETQRNKGNFPGRFSGRQFSNSRSEMNVSTLELGDSALYLCASSRTSGYNEQFFGPGTRLTVL.

This clonotype was counted ten times or more. The chain uses TRBV3-1 and TRBJ2-2; 9 nucleotides align to TRBD1. CDR1 and CDR2 (germline): LGHDT, YNNKEL (reference sequence). The CDR3 has 16 amino acids. With 4 bases clipped from V and 4 bases from J, the junction kept 7 bases outside the gene matches. CDR3 DNA: TGTGCCAGCAGCCCACCGGGACAGGGAAGCACCGGGGAGCTGTTTTTT. It codes for CASSPPGQGSTGELFF.